This TCR beta chain was sequenced during a study of radiation and T cells in renal cell carcinoma. Study observations and caveats: Without pretreatment biopsies, baseline tumor clonotype presence was undetermined. Top tumor clonotypes rose in blood 2 weeks post-radiation, then contracted.

Time point reported: blood 4 weeks post-SBRT, at nephrectomy. As to treatment: 15 Gy SBRT to primary tumor, nephrectomy 4 weeks later. Serial blood draws occurred at baseline and 2 and 4 weeks post-SBRT. Clear cell pathology was present in this patient's renal cell carcinoma. CDR1 is SEHNR, CDR2 FQNEAQ, per germline (reference sequence). The V end lost 1 base, the J end lost 9 bases, and 13 bases lay between the germline ends. This CDR3 spans 15 amino acids. Clones were sequenced by immunoSEQ multiplex PCR, and TCRdb holds only the in-frame ones, with some missing. The sample consists of 150,000 to 200,000 clones, about 85% of them appearing once. A remark on this clone: Its matching antigen is unknown.

This TCR derives from a woman aged 50 to 60 with renal cell carcinoma. The chain uses TRBV7-9 and TRBJ1-6; maybe TRBD1 (6 bases). Source: blood, taken from a patient whose treatment included radiotherapy and nephrectomy. This chain's CDR3 is CASSLGGAGGSPLHF. The CDR3 DNA reads as TGTGCCAGCAGCTTAGGGGGGGCCGGTGGTTCACCCCTCCACTTT.